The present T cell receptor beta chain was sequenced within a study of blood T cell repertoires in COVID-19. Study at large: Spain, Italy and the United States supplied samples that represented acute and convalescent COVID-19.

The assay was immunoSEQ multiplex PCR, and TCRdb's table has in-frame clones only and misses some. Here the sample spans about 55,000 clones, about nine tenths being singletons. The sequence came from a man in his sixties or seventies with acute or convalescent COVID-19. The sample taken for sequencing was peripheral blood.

This chain's CDR3 is CASSGPRQMNTEAFF. The CDR3 DNA is TGTGCCAGCAGCGGTCCAAGACAAATGAACACTGAAGCTTTCTTT. The rearrangement links TRBV28 to TRBJ1-1; D not certain. Germline values: CDR1 MDHEN, CDR2 SYDVKM. There are 15 residues in the CDR3. V lost 6 bases to trimming and J lost 0 bases, with 14 bases between them. The full variable domain, in which reference TRBV28 and TRBJ1-1 provide the parts outside the CDR3, is DVKVTQSSRYLVKRTGEKVFLECVQDMDHENMFWYRQDPGLGLRLIYFSYDVKMKEKGDIPEGYSVSREKKERFSLILESASTNQTSMYLCASSGPRQMNTEAFFGQGTRLTVV.